The source of this T cell receptor beta chain is a study of control samples from healthy donors and cancer patients. V was cut by 1 base and J by 5 bases, with 5 bases left in between. The CDR3 runs 12 residues. Germline loops: CDR1 SGHNT, CDR2 YENEEA. Only in-frame clones appear in the TCRdb table, and some are missing; sequencing was by immunoSEQ multiplex PCR. The repertoire holds about 70,000 clones, with approximately 94% as singletons. The receptor comes from a woman aged 25 to 39 in good health. Material: blood. The chain combines TRBV11-3 with TRBJ1-1, with no clear D. The CDR3 nucleotides read TGTGCCAGCAGCTTAGCTGGGACTGAAGCTTTCTTT. The encoded protein is CASSLAGTEAFF.